The T cell receptor (beta chain) under discussion was sequenced for a study of blood T cell repertoires in COVID-19. Some clones are missing from TCRdb's copy, which holds only in-frame ones; the method was immunoSEQ multiplex PCR. The sample lists a few hundred thousand clones, approximately 89% occurring once. V shed 5 bases, J shed 3 bases, and the junction held 7 bases outside the gene matches. There are 15 residues in the CDR3. Germline CDR1 is MDHEN and CDR2 is SYDVKM. The sequenced material came from peripheral blood. The rearrangement uses TRBV28 and TRBJ1-1, with 9 bases aligning to TRBD1. The origin of this receptor is a woman in her forties or fifties who had recovered from COVID-19. CDR3 loop: CASSVTGGRDTEAFF. The DNA for the CDR3 is TGTGCCAGCAGTGTCACAGGGGGCCGGGACACTGAAGCTTTCTTT.